This paragraph reports one T cell receptor (beta chain). The antigen it recognizes is unknown. Within one base of it there is no much larger clone, and no base qualities were kept. This specimen includes other DNA sequences encoding the same CDR3. This sample was taken from a study of T cell responses to AZD1222 COVID-19 vaccine (TCRdb year 2021). In terms of the full investigation: A total of just over 230 trial participants underwent TCR sequencing, of whom about 200 received two doses of AZD1222 and about 25 received two doses of the MenACWY control vaccine. Trial participants were enrolled by age into 18-55, 56-69 and 70-plus year subgroups, with roughly 150, 30 and 60 TCR-sequenced participants respectively. Overall results and qualifications from the work: Because no samples from the day 14 peak response were available, repertoires could be characterized only after the peak T cell response. Most participants were white British and females outnumbered males, and the authors suggested that clonal diversity may have been underestimated. In the small 56-69-year group, the increase in depth fell short of significance, most likely because of low power. Conclusions about previously exposed vaccinees are limited, since just a handful of AZD1222 recipients were seropositive for SARS-CoV-2 at baseline. The whole spike protein was spanned by vaccine-associated CD4 TCRs, and dominant responses were seen in regions 160-218 and 743-854. Nearly half of unique spike-specific TCRs reportedly recognized epitopes outside regions mutated in the B.1.351 and B.1.1.7 variants. After two AZD1222 doses, spike-specific TCR breadth and depth were significantly higher than at day 0 and than in MenACWY recipients.

For CDR1 and CDR2, the germline V gene (reference sequence) lists MNHEY and SMNVEV. The CDR3 contains 14 residues, cysteine and phenylalanine counted. Only the CDR3 region is kept as DNA, spanning 42 bases read in frame from base 1. The trim is 0 bases for V and 2 bases for J, with a gap of 8 bases between the germline ends. The sample's time point, from its label and the paper: baseline before first vaccination. The treatment or condition label here, explained by the study, means: meningococcal conjugate vaccine given as trial control. Samples from vaccinated people were obtained from the UK trials COV001 and COV002, which included a single-blind randomized controlled phase 2/3 trial of AZD1222 (ChAdOx1 nCoV-19) in healthy adults. Trial participant PBMC samples were collected at day 0 and day 28 after the second dose for TCRbeta chain sequencing. The CDR3 regions of human TCRbeta chains were analyzed by immunosequencing. The study's own analysis went as follows. TCRs in the repertoires were compared against a reference library of SARS-CoV-2-specific TCRs that had been generated with the MIRA antigen-specificity platform. Breadth was defined as the fraction of unique TCRs that were SARS-CoV-2-associated, and depth was defined as the fraction of total T cells that were SARS-CoV-2-associated. Using the MIRA data, each spike-specific TCR was mapped to the spike region that the TCR reacts to and placed in a CD4 or CD8 class. Log10-transformed breadth and depth values were compared by one-way ANOVA with Sidak's multiple comparisons tests. As stored in TCRdb, this immuneACCESS dataset retains in-frame rearrangements with V and J assigned. A fraction of the clones does not appear; measured against another copy, unresolved V genes explain less than half of the discrepancy, and the remainder lacks a known reason. The D gene and trimming were derived from the DNA, and the V and J assignments and clone size from that table. The sample table shows about 160,000 clones, and roughly nine tenths are seen once. The top ten clones comprise 4.4% of the sample.

The chain was built from TRBV27 and TRBJ2-7, with no confident D gene call. The starting material was peripheral blood, obtained on day 0 of MenACWY control vaccination. This clonotype was sampled from an adult in good health. Read as DNA, the sequence is TGTGCCAGCAGTTTATCGGGAAGTCCCTACGAGCAGTACTTC. The translation is CASSLSGSPYEQYF.